The T cell receptor (beta chain) described here comes from a study of shared clonotypes between healthy human individuals. The wider study: Every donor yielded three CD4 naive, three CD4 memory, two CD8 naive and one CD8 memory plate. Regarding the study as a whole: Generally, naive subsets (rather than memory subsets) showed larger estimated richness.

Sequenced by immunoSEQ multiplex PCR; TCRdb stores in-frame clones only, minus some. The data show 1,500,000 or so clones, less than 99% seen once. On this clone itself: Its cognate antigen is unknown.

CDR1 and CDR2 from the germline V gene are SGHNT and YYREEE (reference sequence). Between the trimmed V and J ends, which lost 4 bases and 9 bases, there was a span of 13 bases. The CDR3 contains 13 residues. All donors were healthy HIV-negative adults lacking recent acute infections or vaccinations. All of the donors resided in Nashville, Tennessee, and each was a Caucasian adult. This rearrangement joins TRBV5-4 to TRBJ2-2; D unclear. The source is a man aged 30 to 45 in good health. The specimen sequenced was naive CD4+ T cells sorted from blood. Subset of the sample: CD45RA+ positively selected. CDR3 sequence: CASSVTGIRELFF. CDR3 in DNA: TGTGCCAGCAGCGTCACTGGGATTCGGGAGCTGTTTTTT.